This T cell receptor beta chain was found in a study of blood T cell repertoires in COVID-19 (TCRdb year 2020). In terms of the full investigation: Samples from collaborators originated in the United States, Italy and Spain and spanned both the acute and convalescent phases of COVID-19. The material from the prospective study consisted of cDNA or gDNA derived from T cells, B-cell-depleted T cells, or PBMCs. Subjects who had been exposed to COVID-19, were actively infected with it, or had recovered from it provided the deeply sampled blood TCRbeta repertoires that made up the dataset. The repertoires were released in a freely available public database meant as a resource for research on the immune response to SARS-CoV-2. Samples came from the ongoing ImmuneRACE study (first 160 participants) plus 1,254 subjects from 6 global collaborators. Nearly every sample came with metadata listing a de-identified subject ID, COVID-19 status, age in years and sex. HLA class I and class II types, where available, came from metadata supplied by the sample provider rather than from assay-based typing.

The research as a whole found: The quantity of clinical and demographic metadata differed by source and by participant and was supplied without curation.

CDR1 and CDR2 are drawn from the germline V gene: MNHEY, SVGAGI. Including the terminal cysteine and phenylalanine, the CDR3 comprises 15 residues. Just the 45-base CDR3 DNA is kept, in frame starting at base 1. Trimming takes 4 bases off V and 2 bases off J; junction bases not matched to a gene: 4. The immunoSEQ Assay, a bias-controlled multiplex PCR, was used to amplify TCRbeta CDR3 regions from genomic DNA. The source study handled its data this way. The number of nucleated cells in each sample was estimated by amplification of reference gene primers within the assay. Sequence reads were collapsed and filtered to measure the absolute abundance of every unique TCRbeta CDR3 rearrangement. For each sample, productive Simpson clonality was calculated by taking the square root of Simpson's diversity index across productive rearrangements. TCRdb provides this immuneACCESS table in a form limited to in-frame rearrangements. Some clones are lacking; in checked studies, under half of them reflect an unresolved V gene, and why the rest are absent is not known. The DNA was the basis for D and trimming; V, J and clone size are from that table. Here the sample has about 180,000 clones; approximately 80% occur a single time. The ten largest account for around 7% of the sample.

In Seattle, one collaborating source enrolled patients while the infection was active and tracked those patients longitudinally over the course of disease. The collaborating institutions used their own protocols to collect whole blood in K2EDTA tubes. For TCRbeta analysis, collaborators shipped samples in one of three forms: frozen whole blood, isolated PBMCs, or DNA extracted from either of those sample types. This clone was detected only once. Its binding antigen is unknown. Nothing much larger sits one base from this clone, and base qualities are not available. The sequenced sample consisted of peripheral blood. The clonotype originates from a middle-aged woman with COVID-19, enrolled during active disease. The chain joins TRBV6-5 to TRBJ1-5, and 8 junction bases match TRBD1. The DNA sequence reads TGTGCCAGCAGTTTTGACAGGGGAGGCAATCAGCCCCAGCATTTT. It translates to CASSFDRGGNQPQHF.